This TCR beta chain emerged from a study of T-cell reconstitution after alpha-beta-depleted transplantation in children. This clonotype was seen a few times. A library of TCRbeta sequences, prepared with unique molecular identifiers, was generated. One entry per CDR3 protein, called by TCRdb with MiXCR from the PCR reads. The data show 490,000 or so distinct CDR3 sequences, around 12% seen once. The CDR3 covers 15 residues. Trimming took off 5 bases at V and 2 bases at J, with 15 bases between the two ends. Germline assignment: CDR1 MNHEY and CDR2 SVGEGT. This TCR was sampled from a human donor who donated a stem cell graft to a child with combined immunodeficiency. The chain employs TRBV6-2 or TRBV6-3 and TRBJ1-2; TRBD1 is a possible D gene (6 bases). Sequenced here: PBMCs from the stem cell graft donor, sampled from the stem cell graft. CDR3 bases: TGTGCCAGCAGTCCCCGGGGGGCGAACAACTATGGCTACACCTTC. It is translated as CASSPRGANNYGYTF.